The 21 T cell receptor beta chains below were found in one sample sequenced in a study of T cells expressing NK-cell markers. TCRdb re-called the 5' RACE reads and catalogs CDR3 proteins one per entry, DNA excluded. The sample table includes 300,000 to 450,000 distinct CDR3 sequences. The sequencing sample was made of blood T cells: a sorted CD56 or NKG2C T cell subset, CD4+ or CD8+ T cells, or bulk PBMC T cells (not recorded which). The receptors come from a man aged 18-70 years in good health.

CDR3 residues: CASNKGDTRPGAGYTF. This sequence joins TRBV6-1 and TRBJ1-2; the D call from TCRdb, TRBD1, cannot be confirmed without DNA. Per the germline V gene, CDR1 is MNHNS and CDR2 is SASEGT. The CDR3 is made up of 16 amino acids.

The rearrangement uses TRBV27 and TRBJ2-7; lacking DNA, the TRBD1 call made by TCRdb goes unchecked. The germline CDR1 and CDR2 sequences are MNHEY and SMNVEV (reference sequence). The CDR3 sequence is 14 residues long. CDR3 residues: CASTGGGRPYEQYF.

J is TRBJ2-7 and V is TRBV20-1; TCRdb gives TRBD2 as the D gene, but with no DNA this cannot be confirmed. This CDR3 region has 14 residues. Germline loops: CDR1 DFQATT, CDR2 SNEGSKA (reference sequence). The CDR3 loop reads CSASMGGGIYEQYF.

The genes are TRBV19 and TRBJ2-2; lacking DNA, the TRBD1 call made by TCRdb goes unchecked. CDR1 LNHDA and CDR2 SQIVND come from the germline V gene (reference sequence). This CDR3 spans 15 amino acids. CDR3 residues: CASSMFRGRNGELFF.

CDR3 residues: CASSFGGEKLFF. The chain has TRBV27 and TRBJ1-4. The germline V gene has CDR1 MNHEY and CDR2 SMNVEV (reference sequence). The CDR3 is 12 residues long.

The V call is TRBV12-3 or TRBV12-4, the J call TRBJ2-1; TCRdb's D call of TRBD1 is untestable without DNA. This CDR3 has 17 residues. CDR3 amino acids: CASSFQIGGRVYNEQFF.

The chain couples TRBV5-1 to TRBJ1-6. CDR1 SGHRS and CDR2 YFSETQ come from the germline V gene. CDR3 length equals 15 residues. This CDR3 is CASSSLYGNNSPLHF. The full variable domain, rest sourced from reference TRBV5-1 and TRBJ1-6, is KAGVTQTPRYLIKTRGQQVTLSCSPISGHRSVSWYQQTPGQGLQFLFEYFSETQRNKGNFPGRFSGRQFSNSRSEMNVSTLELGDSALYLCASSSLYGNNSPLHFGNGTRLTVT.

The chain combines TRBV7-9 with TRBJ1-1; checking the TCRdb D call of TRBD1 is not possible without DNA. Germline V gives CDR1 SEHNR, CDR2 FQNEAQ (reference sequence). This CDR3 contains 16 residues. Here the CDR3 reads CASSCVHRGNYTEAFF.

The CDR3: CASSSHPWSPGTGRTWEQFF. This chain joins TRBV5-4 and TRBJ2-1; TCRdb's D call, TRBD2, is unchecked because there is no DNA. The CDR3 runs to 20 residues. Germline CDR1 is SGHNT and CDR2 is YYREEE (reference sequence).

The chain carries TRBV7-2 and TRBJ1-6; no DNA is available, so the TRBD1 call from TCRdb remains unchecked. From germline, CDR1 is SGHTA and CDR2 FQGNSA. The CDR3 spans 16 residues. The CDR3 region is CASRRYQGAQDSPLHF.

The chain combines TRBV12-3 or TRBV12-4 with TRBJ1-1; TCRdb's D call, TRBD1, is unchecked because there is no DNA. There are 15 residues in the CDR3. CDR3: CASRGWTGANTEAFF.

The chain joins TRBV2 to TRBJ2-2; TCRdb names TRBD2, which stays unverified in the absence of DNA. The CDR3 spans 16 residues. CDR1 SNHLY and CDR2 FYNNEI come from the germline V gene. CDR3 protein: CASSGDRAPNTGELFF.

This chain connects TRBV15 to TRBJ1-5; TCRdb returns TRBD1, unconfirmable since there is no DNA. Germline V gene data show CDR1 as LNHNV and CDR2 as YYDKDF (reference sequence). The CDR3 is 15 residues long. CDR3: CATSRKQGKNQPQHF.

This CDR3 reads CASSFGSRLYTDTQYF. This sequence joins TRBV11-3 and TRBJ2-3; as DNA is missing, the TRBD2 call by TCRdb cannot be tested. CDR1 and CDR2 (germline): SGHNT, YENEEA. The CDR3 loop spans 16 amino acids.

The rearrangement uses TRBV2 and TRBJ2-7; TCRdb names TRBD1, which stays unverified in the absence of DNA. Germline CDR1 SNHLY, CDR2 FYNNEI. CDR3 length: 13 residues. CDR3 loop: CASQRDHSYEQYF. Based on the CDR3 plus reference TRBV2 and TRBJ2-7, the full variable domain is EPEVTQTPSHQVTQMGQEVILRCVPISNHLYFYWYRQILGQKVEFLVSFYNNEISEKSEIFDDQFSVERPDGSNFTLKIRSTKLEDSAMYFCASQRDHSYEQYFGPGTRLTVT.

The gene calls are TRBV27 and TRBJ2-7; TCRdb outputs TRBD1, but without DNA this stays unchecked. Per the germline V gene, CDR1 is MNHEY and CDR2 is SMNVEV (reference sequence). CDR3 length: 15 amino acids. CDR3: CASTSTGTGSYEQYF.

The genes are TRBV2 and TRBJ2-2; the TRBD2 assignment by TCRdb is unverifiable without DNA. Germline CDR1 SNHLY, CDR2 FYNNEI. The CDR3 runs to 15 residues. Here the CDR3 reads CASSVGEIVAGELFF. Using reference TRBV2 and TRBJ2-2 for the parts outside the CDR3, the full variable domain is EPEVTQTPSHQVTQMGQEVILRCVPISNHLYFYWYRQILGQKVEFLVSFYNNEISEKSEIFDDQFSVERPDGSNFTLKIRSTKLEDSAMYFCASSVGEIVAGELFFGEGSRLTVL.

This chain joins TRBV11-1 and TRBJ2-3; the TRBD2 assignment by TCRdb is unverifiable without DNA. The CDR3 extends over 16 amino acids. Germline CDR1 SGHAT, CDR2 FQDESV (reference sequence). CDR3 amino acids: CASSLGAGAHTDTQYF.

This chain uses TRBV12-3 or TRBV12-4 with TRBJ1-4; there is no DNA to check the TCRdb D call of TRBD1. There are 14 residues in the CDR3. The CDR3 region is CASSSGHRDEKLFF.

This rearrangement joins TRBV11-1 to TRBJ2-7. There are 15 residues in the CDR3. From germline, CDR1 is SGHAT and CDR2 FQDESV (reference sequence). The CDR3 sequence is CASSSLGISSYEQYF.

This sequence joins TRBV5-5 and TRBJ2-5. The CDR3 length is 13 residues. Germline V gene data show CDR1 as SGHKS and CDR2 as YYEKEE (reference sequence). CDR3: CASRYDPRETQYF.